This T cell receptor (beta chain) originates from a study of blood T cells in healthy people across ages. Study findings and constraints: The percentage of naive T cells correlated strongly with TCR beta diversity. There were more naive CD4+ cells and higher diversity in long-lived donors than in aged donors.

Every sample gave at least 5.5 micrograms of total RNA when it was extracted. It was with a sample-barcoded 5' primer and a J-beta primer mix that a second PCR of roughly 6 to 12 cycles was run. TCRdb itself ran the 5' RACE reads through MiXCR, one entry per CDR3 protein. This table has over 1,300,000 distinct CDR3 sequences, 55% to 75% appearing once. Points on this clonotype: The antigen remains undetermined.

In germline, CDR1 is MNHEY, CDR2 SMNVEV (reference sequence). CDR3 length equals 18 residues. V trimming: 6 bases; J trimming: 1 base; junction bases outside the gene matches: 12. The V gene is TRBV27, the J gene TRBJ1-4, with 9 bases fitting TRBD1. This clonotype originated in a young man in good health. Sequenced sample: blood. CDR3 residues: CASRYPGQGGITNEKLFF. The DNA of the CDR3 is TGTGCCAGCAGATATCCGGGACAGGGTGGCATAACTAATGAAAAACTGTTTTTT.